This T cell receptor (beta chain) was sequenced during a study of identical twins. Germline V lookup: CDR1 DFQATT, CDR2 SNEGSKA (reference sequence). The V gene end was trimmed by 2 bases and the J gene end by 9 bases; junction bases not matched to a gene: 24. The CDR3 is 18 residues long. This clonotype was counted only a few times. Every donor was a healthy Caucasian. TCRdb reprocessed the 5' RACE reads with MiXCR, giving one entry per CDR3 protein. The top ten hold around 1% of the sample, which has roughly 500,000 distinct CDR3 sequences, less than 25% seen once. This same sample was also part of a study on T cells expressing NK-cell markers. That study reports: The authors derived TCR beta repertoires from sorted CD3+CD56+NKG2C+, CD3+CD56+NKG2C- and CD3+CD56-NKG2C+ T cells. HCMV serostatus: most of the eight sequenced donors positive, one negative.

This sequence originates from a woman younger than 35 in good health. The sequencing input was CD4+ T cells sorted from blood. The chain carries TRBV20-1 and TRBJ1-1, with TRBD1 matching 7 bases. CDR3 DNA: TGCAGTGCTAGACCTCCTACAGGGGAGTCGTGGGGGGCTGACCAAGCTTTCTTT. Translation gives CSARPPTGESWGADQAFF.